This T cell receptor (beta chain) was observed in a study of blood T cell repertoires in COVID-19. For the study at large: Collection of acute and convalescent COVID-19 samples took place in the United States, Italy and Spain. PBMCs, B-cell-depleted T cells, or T cells were the source of the cDNA or gDNA that made up the material.

Source study methods: Nucleated cell number was recorded as an estimate derived from reference gene primer amplification. Libraries were prepared by immunoSEQ multiplex PCR; TCRdb keeps only in-frame clonotypes and omits some of them. For V, J and clone size, that table is used; D and trimming come from the DNA. The sample holds 250,000 or so clones, about nine tenths seen once. Patients from Seattle were sampled longitudinally, starting during active infection. This CDR3 spans 14 amino acids. Trimming took off 1 base at V and 3 bases at J, with 9 bases between the two ends. Germline CDR1 and CDR2: MGHRA and YSYEKL.

This sequence was found in a man aged 30-40 years with COVID-19, enrolled during active disease. The specimen sequenced was peripheral blood. The V and J genes are TRBV4-1 and TRBJ1-2; D is undetermined. The CDR3 is CASSQASGYYGYTF. In DNA, the CDR3 is TGCGCCAGCAGCCAAGCTTCGGGTTACTATGGCTACACCTTC.